One sample yielded the 8 T cell receptor beta chains listed below, sequenced in a study of graft-versus-host responses after intestinal transplantation. These receptors have no known antigen. Generated by immunoSEQ multiplex PCR, the TCRdb table keeps only in-frame clones and is missing some. Here the sample spans some 120,000 clones, more than 85% being singletons. Material: unstimulated CD8+ T cells sorted from spleen or lymph node cells, obtained before transplant. The receptors stem from a human donor who was the organ donor for an intestinal transplant.

The gene calls are TRBV7-8 and TRBJ2-7; a weak D match, TRBD1 (5 bases). This CDR3 is 11 amino acids long. V was shortened by 7 bases and J by 2 bases, with 6 bases between the two germline ends. Germline assignment: CDR1 SGHVS and CDR2 FQNEAQ. The CDR3 here is CASTRAYEQYF. Here the CDR3 DNA reads TGTGCCAGCACCAGGGCCTACGAGCAGTACTTC.

The rearrangement joins TRBV4-1 to TRBJ1-2, with D possibly matching TRBD1 (6 bases). CDR3 length equals 16 residues. The germline V gene encodes CDR1 MGHRA and CDR2 YSYEKL. V lost 3 bases and J lost 2, with 16 bases in between. The CDR3 loop reads CASSQIKGGGNYGYTF. CDR3 coding DNA: TGCGCCAGCAGCCAGATAAAAGGGGGGGGAAACTATGGCTACACCTTC.

V gene TRBV30 combines with J gene TRBJ2-5, with 8 bases identical to TRBD1. The V and J ends lost 5 bases and 6 bases, in that order; junction bases with no gene match: 5. Germline CDR1 reads GTSNPN; CDR2 reads SVGIG (reference sequence). The length of the CDR3 is 12 residues. The CDR3 loop reads CAWGQGRKTQYF. The CDR3 DNA sequence: TGTGCCTGGGGACAGGGAAGAAAGACCCAGTACTTC.

This chain joins TRBV10-3 and TRBJ1-5; 8 nucleotides match TRBD1. The CDR3 is made up of 18 amino acids. With 2 bases clipped from V and 0 bases from J, the junction kept 9 bases outside the gene matches. Germline CDR1 and CDR2: ENHRY and SYGVKD. The CDR3 bases are TGTGCCATCAGTGAGGCCGGGACAGGCCCATATAGCAATCAGCCCCAGCATTTT. Translation gives CAISEAGTGPYSNQPQHF.

The CDR3 spells CASSLGSLTEQFF. The CDR3 DNA reads TGTGCCAGCAGTTTAGGTAGCTTGACTGAGCAGTTCTTC. The chain has TRBV27 and TRBJ2-1; no firm D call. Trimming shortened V by 2 bases and J by 9 bases, and 11 bases separated the two germline ends. This CDR3 has 13 amino acids. Germline V CDR1 and CDR2: MNHEY, SMNVEV (reference sequence).

CDR3 DNA sequence: TGTGCCAGTAGTTGGGCTAGCGGGAGCTCCTACAATGAGCAGTTCTTC. It yields the protein CASSWASGSSYNEQFF. V is TRBV19 and J is TRBJ2-1, with TRBD2 identical over 10 bases. This CDR3 is 16 amino acids long. V was pared by 5 bases and J by 0 bases, with 4 bases of the junction left unmatched. The germline V gene encodes CDR1 LNHDA and CDR2 SQIVND (reference sequence).

The chain recombines TRBV19 with TRBJ2-1; tentative D call: TRBD1 (5 bases). The CDR3 spans 15 residues. Germline CDR1 and CDR2: LNHDA and SQIVND (reference sequence). The V end lost 3 bases, the J end lost 0 bases, and 9 bases lay between the germline ends. CDR3 amino acids: CASSIYDSSYNEQFF. The CDR3 DNA reads as TGTGCCAGTAGTATTTATGACAGCTCCTACAATGAGCAGTTCTTC.

The chain carries TRBV6-5 and TRBJ1-1; 10 bases fit TRBD1. V was pared by 7 bases and J by 8 bases, with 7 bases of the junction left unmatched. Germline lookup yields CDR1 MNHEY and CDR2 SVGAGI. There are 13 residues in the CDR3. The CDR3 sequence is CASTPQTGGEAFF. DNA for the CDR3: TGTGCCAGCACCCCCCAGACAGGGGGCGAAGCTTTCTTT.